The rows below give T cell receptor beta chains drawn from one sample of a study of blood T cell repertoires in COVID-19. The assay was immunoSEQ multiplex PCR, and TCRdb's table has in-frame clones only and misses some. The data hold 300,000 or so clones, with about nine tenths observed a single time. What was sequenced was peripheral blood. These receptors originate from a woman aged 40-49 years who had recovered from COVID-19. Both conserved end residues are part of each CDR3. A D gene is named only where the DNA matches it firmly. For some rows the clone size is stated as once, few or many, or as a class when expanded; others skip it.

TRBV11-2,-,TRBJ1-2,-,TGTGCCAGCAGCTCCGGACAGAACTATGGCTACACCTTC,CASSSGQNYGYTF
TRBV5-1,-,TRBJ1-2,-,TGCGCCAGCAGCTTGGTCGGAGAACTAGGCTATGGCTACACCTTC,CASSLVGELGYGYTF
TRBV29-1,-,TRBJ2-7,-,TGCAGCGTTGTGGGGGGACAGACCAACTACGAGCAGTACTTC,CSVVGGQTNYEQYF
TRBV7-8,TRBD2,TRBJ2-5,-,TGTGCCAGCACGGCGATAGCGGGGGGCCAAGAGACCCAGTACTTC,CASTAIAGGQETQYF
TRBV9,TRBD2,TRBJ2-3,-,TGTGCCAGCAGCGTAGAGGGGACTAGTAGAGATACGCAGTATTTT,CASSVEGTSRDTQYF
TRBV19,-,TRBJ1-2,-,TGTGCCAGTAGTATTCTTTACAGGCGTACTAACTATGGCTACACCTTC,CASSILYRRTNYGYTF
TRBV7-9,-,TRBJ1-1,-,TGTGCCAGCAGCTTAGAACAGAACACTGAAGCTTTCTTT,CASSLEQNTEAFF
TRBV7-8,-,TRBJ1-2,-,TGTGCCAGCAGCTTAGGACAGAAGTATGGCTACACCTTC,CASSLGQKYGYTF
TRBV19,TRBD2,TRBJ2-3,-,TGTGCCAGTAGTGTAAAAGCGGGGACAGATACGCAGTATTTT,CASSVKAGTDTQYF
TRBV13,-,TRBJ2-7,-,TGTGCCAGCAGACCACTCGGCCAGGGGCAATACGAGCAGTACTTC,CASRPLGQGQYEQYF
TRBV7-9,-,TRBJ2-2,-,TGTGCCAGCAGATTACCGAAACAGGGTTCGAACACCGGGGAGCTGTTTTTT,CASRLPKQGSNTGELFF
TRBV4-2,-,TRBJ1-1,-,TGTGCCAGCAGCCAAGTGGACAGAAGGAACACTGAAGCTTTCTTT,CASSQVDRRNTEAFF
TRBV13,TRBD2,TRBJ2-1,-,TGTGCCAGCAGCTTGATAGCTAGCGGGGGTGAGCAGTTCTTC,CASSLIASGGEQFF
TRBV11-3,TRBD2,TRBJ2-5,-,TGTGCCAGCAGCTTAGATGGGACTAGCGGAAAAGAGACCCAGTACTTC,CASSLDGTSGKETQYF
TRBV12-5,-,TRBJ1-6,once,TGTGCTAGTGGTTCCCTGAGCTATTCACCCCTCCACTTT,CASGSLSYSPLHF